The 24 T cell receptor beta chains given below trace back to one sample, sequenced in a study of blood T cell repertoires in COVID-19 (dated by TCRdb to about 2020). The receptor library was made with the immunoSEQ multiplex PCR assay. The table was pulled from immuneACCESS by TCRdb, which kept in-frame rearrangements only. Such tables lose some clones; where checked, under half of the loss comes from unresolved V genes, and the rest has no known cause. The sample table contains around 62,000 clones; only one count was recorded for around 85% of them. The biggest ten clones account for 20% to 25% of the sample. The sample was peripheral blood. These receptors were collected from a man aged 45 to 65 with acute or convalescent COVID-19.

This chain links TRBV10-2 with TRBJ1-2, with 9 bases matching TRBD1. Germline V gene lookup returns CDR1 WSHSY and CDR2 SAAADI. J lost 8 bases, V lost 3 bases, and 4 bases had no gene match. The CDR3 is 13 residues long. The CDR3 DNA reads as TGCGCCAGCAGTGAAAGGACAGGGGTCGGCTACACCTTC. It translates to CASSERTGVGYTF.

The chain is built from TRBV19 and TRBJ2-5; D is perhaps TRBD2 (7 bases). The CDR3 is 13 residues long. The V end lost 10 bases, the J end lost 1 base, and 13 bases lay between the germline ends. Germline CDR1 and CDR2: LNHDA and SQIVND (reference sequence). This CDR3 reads CAIGAGAQETQYF. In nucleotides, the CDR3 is TGTGCCATCGGGGCGGGGGCCCAAGAGACCCAGTACTTC.

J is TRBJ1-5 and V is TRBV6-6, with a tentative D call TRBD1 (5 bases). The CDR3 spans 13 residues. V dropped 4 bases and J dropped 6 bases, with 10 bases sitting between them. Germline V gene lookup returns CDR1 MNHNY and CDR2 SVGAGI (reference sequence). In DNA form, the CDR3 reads TGTGCCAGCAGTTTGGGGGAGGTTCAGCCCCAGCATTTT. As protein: CASSLGEVQPQHF.

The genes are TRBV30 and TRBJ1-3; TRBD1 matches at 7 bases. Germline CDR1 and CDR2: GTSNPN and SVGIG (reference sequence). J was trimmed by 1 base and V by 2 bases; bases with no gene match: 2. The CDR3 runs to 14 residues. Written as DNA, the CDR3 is TGTGCCTGGAGTCGACAGGGTTCTGGAAACACCATATATTTT. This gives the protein CAWSRQGSGNTIYF.

For the CDR3, the DNA is TGTGCCAGCAGTTACTCGAAGCAGGGCCGCTATGGCTACACCTTC. It specifies CASSYSKQGRYGYTF. The rearrangement uses TRBV6-5 and TRBJ1-2; TRBD1 is a possible D gene (5 bases). The CDR3 has 15 residues. Germline V CDR1 and CDR2: MNHEY, SVGAGI. The germline V and J ends were trimmed by 0 bases and 4 bases, with 12 bases remaining between them.

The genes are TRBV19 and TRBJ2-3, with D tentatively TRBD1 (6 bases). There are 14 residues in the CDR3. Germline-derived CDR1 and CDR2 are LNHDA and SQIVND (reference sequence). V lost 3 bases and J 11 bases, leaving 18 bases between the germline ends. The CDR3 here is CASSIRRDTGKQYF. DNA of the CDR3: TGTGCCAGTAGTATCCGCCGGGACACTGGTAAGCAGTATTTT.

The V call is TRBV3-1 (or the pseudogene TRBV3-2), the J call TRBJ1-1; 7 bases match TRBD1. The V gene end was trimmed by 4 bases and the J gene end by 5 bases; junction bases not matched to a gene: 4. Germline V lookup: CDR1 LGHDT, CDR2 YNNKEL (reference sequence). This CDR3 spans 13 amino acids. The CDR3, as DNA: TGTGCCAGCAGCCTCACAGGGGAAACTGAAGCTTTCTTT. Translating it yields CASSLTGETEAFF.

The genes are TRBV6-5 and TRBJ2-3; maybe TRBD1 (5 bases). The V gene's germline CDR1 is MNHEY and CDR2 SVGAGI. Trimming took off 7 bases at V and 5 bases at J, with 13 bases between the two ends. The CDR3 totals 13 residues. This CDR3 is CASKRDSQDTQYF. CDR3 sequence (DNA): TGTGCCAGCAAAAGAGACAGCCAAGATACGCAGTATTTT.

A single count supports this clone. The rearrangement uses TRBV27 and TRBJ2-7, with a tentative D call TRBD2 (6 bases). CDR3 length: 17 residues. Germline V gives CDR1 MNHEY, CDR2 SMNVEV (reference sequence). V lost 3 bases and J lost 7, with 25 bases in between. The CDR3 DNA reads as TGTGCCAGCAGTTTCCTCCTCGGCCCCGGGGGTACGCGTGAGCAGTACTTC. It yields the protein CASSFLLGPGGTREQYF.

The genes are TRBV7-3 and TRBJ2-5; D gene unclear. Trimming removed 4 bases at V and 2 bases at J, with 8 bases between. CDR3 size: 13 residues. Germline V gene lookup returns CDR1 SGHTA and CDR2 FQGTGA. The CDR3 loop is CASSSRAQETQYF. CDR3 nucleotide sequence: TGTGCCAGCAGCTCAAGAGCTCAAGAGACCCAGTACTTC.

CDR3 sequence reads: CASSLRGQSTGELFF. The CDR3 DNA follows: TGCGCCAGCAGCCTGAGGGGGCAGAGCACCGGGGAGCTGTTTTTT. The rearrangement joins TRBV5-1 to TRBJ2-2; 7 bases are shared with TRBD1. This CDR3 comprises 15 residues. The J segment lost 4 bases and the V segment lost 4 bases, leaving 7 bases of the junction unmatched. Germline assignment: CDR1 SGHRS and CDR2 YFSETQ.

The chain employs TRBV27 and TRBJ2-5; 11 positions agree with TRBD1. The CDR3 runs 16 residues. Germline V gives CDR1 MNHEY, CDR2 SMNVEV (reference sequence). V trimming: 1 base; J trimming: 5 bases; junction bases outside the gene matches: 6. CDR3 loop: CASSLFGQGAGETQYF. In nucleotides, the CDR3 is TGTGCCAGCAGTTTATTCGGACAGGGGGCGGGGGAGACCCAGTACTTC.

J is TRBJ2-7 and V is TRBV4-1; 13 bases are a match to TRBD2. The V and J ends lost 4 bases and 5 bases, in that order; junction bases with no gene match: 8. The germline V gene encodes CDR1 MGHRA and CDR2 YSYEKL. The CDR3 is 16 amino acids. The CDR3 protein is CASSRTGTSGVHEQYV. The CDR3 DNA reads TGCGCCAGCAGCCGAACCGGGACTAGCGGGGTTCACGAGCAGTACGTC.

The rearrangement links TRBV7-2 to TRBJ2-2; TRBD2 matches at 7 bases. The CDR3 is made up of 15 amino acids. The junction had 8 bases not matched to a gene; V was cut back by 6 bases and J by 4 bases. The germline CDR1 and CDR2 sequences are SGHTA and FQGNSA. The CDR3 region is CASRLIAGSTGELFF. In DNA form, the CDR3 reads TGTGCCAGCAGGTTAATAGCGGGCAGCACCGGGGAGCTGTTTTTT.

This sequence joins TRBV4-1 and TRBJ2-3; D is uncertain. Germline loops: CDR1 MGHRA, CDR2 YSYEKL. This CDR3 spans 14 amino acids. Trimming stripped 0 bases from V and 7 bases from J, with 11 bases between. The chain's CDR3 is CASSQEMSDYTQYF. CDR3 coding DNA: TGCGCCAGCAGCCAAGAAATGTCCGACTATACGCAGTATTTT.

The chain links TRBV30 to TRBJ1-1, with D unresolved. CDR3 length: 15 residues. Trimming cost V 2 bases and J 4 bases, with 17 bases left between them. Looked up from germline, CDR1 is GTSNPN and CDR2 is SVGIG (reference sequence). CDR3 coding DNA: TGTGCCTGGAGTACTGCCCTCCTTGCCGCCACTGAAGCTTTCTTT. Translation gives CAWSTALLAATEAFF.

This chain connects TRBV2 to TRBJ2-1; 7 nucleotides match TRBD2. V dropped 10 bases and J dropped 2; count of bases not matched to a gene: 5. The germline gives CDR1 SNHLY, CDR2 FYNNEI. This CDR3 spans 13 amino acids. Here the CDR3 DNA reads TGTGCCATCAAGCGGGGAGCCTACAATGAGCAGTTCTTC. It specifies CAIKRGAYNEQFF.

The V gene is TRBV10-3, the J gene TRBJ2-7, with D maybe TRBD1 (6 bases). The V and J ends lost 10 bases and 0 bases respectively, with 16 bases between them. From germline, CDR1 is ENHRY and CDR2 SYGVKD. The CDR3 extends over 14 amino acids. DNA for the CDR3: TGTGCCACCTCAGGACAGTTGATCTCCTACGAGCAGTACTTC. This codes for CATSGQLISYEQYF.

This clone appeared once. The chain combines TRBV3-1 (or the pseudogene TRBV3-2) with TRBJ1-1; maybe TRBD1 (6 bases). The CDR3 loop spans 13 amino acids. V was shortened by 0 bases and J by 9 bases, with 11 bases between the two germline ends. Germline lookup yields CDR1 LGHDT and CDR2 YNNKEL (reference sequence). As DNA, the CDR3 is TGTGCCAGCAGCCAAGATTCGAGGGGGAAAGCTTTCTTT. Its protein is CASSQDSRGKAFF.

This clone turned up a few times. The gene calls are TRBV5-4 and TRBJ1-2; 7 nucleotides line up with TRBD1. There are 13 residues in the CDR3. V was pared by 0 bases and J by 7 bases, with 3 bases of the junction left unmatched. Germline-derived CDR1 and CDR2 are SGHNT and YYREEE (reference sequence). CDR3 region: CASSLGGGSGYTF. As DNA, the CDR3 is TGTGCCAGCAGCTTGGGAGGGGGCTCTGGCTACACCTTC.

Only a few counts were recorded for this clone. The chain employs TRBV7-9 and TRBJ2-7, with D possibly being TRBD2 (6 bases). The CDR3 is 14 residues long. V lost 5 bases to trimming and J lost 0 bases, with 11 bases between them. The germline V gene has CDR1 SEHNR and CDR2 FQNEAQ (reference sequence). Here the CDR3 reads CASSAGLSSYEQYF. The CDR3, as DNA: TGTGCCAGCAGCGCGGGACTGAGCTCCTACGAGCAGTACTTC.

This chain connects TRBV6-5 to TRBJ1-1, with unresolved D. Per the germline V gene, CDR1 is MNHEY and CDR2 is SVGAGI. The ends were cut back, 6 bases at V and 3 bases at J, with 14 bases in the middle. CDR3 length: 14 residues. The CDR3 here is CASSYGEKDTEAFF. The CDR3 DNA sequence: TGTGCCAGCAGCTACGGGGAGAAAGACACTGAAGCTTTCTTT.

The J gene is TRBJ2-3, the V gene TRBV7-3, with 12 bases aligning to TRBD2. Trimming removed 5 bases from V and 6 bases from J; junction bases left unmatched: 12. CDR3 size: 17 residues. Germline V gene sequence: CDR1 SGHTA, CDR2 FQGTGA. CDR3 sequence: CASSPTTSGGPGDTQYF. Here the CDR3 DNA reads TGTGCCAGCAGCCCAACCACTAGCGGGGGGCCTGGGGATACGCAGTATTTT.

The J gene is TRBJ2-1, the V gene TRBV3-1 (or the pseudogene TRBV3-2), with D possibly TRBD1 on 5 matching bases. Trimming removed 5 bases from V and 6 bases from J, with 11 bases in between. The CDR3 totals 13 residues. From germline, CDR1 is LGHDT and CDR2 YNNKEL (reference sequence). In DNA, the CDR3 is TGTGCCAGCAGCTACCAAGGGGTCAATGAGCAGTTCTTC. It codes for CASSYQGVNEQFF.